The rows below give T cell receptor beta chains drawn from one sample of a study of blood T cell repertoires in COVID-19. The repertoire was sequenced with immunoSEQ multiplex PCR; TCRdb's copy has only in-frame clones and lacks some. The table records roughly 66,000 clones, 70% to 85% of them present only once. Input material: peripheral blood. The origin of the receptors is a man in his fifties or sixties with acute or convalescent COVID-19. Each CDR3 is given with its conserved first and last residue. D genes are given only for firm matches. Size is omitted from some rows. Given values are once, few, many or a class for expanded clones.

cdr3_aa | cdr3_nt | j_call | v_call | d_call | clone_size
CASSLGQGFDEQYF | TGCGCCAGCAGCTTGGGACAGGGGTTCGACGAGCAGTACTTC | TRBJ2-7 | TRBV5-1 | TRBD1 | few
CASSLGTGSGNTIYF | TGTGCCAGCAGCTTAGGGACAGGGAGTGGAAACACCATATATTTT | TRBJ1-3 | TRBV7-9 | TRBD1 | once
CASSYKGWNSNQPQHF | TGTGCCAGCAGTTACAAGGGGTGGAATAGCAATCAGCCCCAGCATTTT | TRBJ1-5 | TRBV6-2/TRBV6-3 | - | -
CASSFGTTHTDTQYF | TGTGCCAGCAGCTTCGGGACAACTCACACAGATACGCAGTATTTT | TRBJ2-3 | TRBV5-6 | - | -
CASSFGGARNEQYF | TGTGCCAGCAGCTTCGGGGGGGCGCGAAACGAGCAGTACTTC | TRBJ2-7 | TRBV5-5 | TRBD2 | -
CASSPGGRGTEAFF | TGTGCCAGCAGCCCCGGAGGCAGAGGCACTGAAGCTTTCTTT | TRBJ1-1 | TRBV7-2 | - | -
CATSRDGTGYTGELFF | TGTGCCACCAGCAGAGATGGGACAGGATACACCGGGGAGCTGTTTTTT | TRBJ2-2 | TRBV15 | TRBD1 | -
CASSERTGDGYTF | TGTGCCAGCAGTGAAAGGACAGGGGATGGCTACACCTTC | TRBJ1-2 | TRBV25-1 | TRBD1 | -
CASSQFLTGGSFYGYTF | TGCGCCAGCAGCCAATTCCTAACAGGGGGCTCCTTCTATGGCTACACCTTC | TRBJ1-2 | TRBV4-3 | TRBD1 | -
CASSQSHEQYF | TGCGCCAGCAGCCAGAGCCACGAGCAGTACTTC | TRBJ2-7 | TRBV4-1 | - | medium-sized
CASSQDWDRAPNF | TGCGCCAGCAGCCAAGATTGGGACAGGGCCCCAAACTTC | TRBJ1-2 | TRBV4-3 | TRBD1 | -
CASSRGGWGNTEAFF | TGTGCCAGCAGCCGCGGGGGTTGGGGGAACACTGAAGCTTTCTTT | TRBJ1-1 | TRBV5-4 | - | -
CASSQDRLNTEAFF | TGTGCCAGCTCACAGGACAGGTTGAACACTGAAGCTTTCTTT | TRBJ1-1 | TRBV18 | TRBD1 | -
CATRQGPQPQHF | TGCGCCACCCGACAGGGGCCTCAGCCCCAGCATTTT | TRBJ1-5 | TRBV4-1 | TRBD1 | -
CASSQPGLAGGPRNTGELFF | TGCGCCAGCAGCCAGCCGGGACTAGCGGGGGGGCCGAGGAACACCGGGGAGCTGTTTTTT | TRBJ2-2 | TRBV4-1 | TRBD2 | -
CASSEWGRVNTGELFF | TGTGCCAGCAGTGAATGGGGCAGGGTTAACACCGGGGAGCTGTTTTTT | TRBJ2-2 | TRBV2 | - | few
CASSLDTGTWLPLHF | TGTGCCAGCAGCTTAGATACGGGGACTTGGTTACCCCTCCACTTT | TRBJ1-6 | TRBV11-2 | - | -
CASSLGQRDTQYF | TGTGCCAGCAGCTTGGGACAAAGAGATACGCAGTATTTT | TRBJ2-3 | TRBV5-8 | - | -
CAISADRDRGNNQPQHF | TGTGCCATCAGTGCGGACCGGGACAGGGGAAACAATCAGCCCCAGCATTTT | TRBJ1-5 | TRBV10-3 | TRBD1 | -
CAWKDRGSNQPQHF | TGTGCCTGGAAAGACAGGGGAAGCAATCAGCCCCAGCATTTT | TRBJ1-5 | TRBV30 | TRBD1 | -
CASSQGQGPGEQYF | TGTGCCAGCAGTCAAGGACAGGGGCCCGGCGAGCAGTACTTC | TRBJ2-7 | TRBV6-6 | TRBD1 | -